This passage covers 16 T cell receptor beta chains from one sample sequenced in a study of post-analysis software for immune sequencing data. General study results and limits: With TRBV5-6, TRBV5-1 and TRBV20-1 included, a handful of TRBV segments were more frequent in patients than in controls.

No antigen has been identified for these receptors. cDNA libraries for TCR beta contained unique molecular identifiers. A single record per CDR3 protein comes from TCRdb applying MiXCR to the PCR reads. The sample has about 810,000 distinct CDR3 sequences; approximately 53% are singletons. The sequencing input was blood. Source of these receptors: a girl aged 5 to 17 with multiple sclerosis.

This clonotype was detected only a few times. The chain joins TRBV7-6 to TRBJ2-5; D ambiguous. This CDR3 comprises 15 residues. Trimming stripped 3 bases from V and 5 bases from J, with 16 bases between. Germline CDR1 and CDR2: SGHVS and FNYEAQ. The CDR3 region is CASSFSPSPGETQYF. DNA for the CDR3: TGTGCCAGCAGCTTTTCACCCAGCCCTGGGGAGACCCAGTACTTC.

V and J are TRBV29-1 and TRBJ2-2; D is ambiguous. Trimming cost V 5 bases and J 3 bases, with 10 bases left between them. Germline V gene data show CDR1 as SQVTM and CDR2 as ANQGSEA. The CDR3 covers 13 residues. For the CDR3, the DNA is TGCAGCGTTATAACCCCTTACACCGGGGAGCTGTTTTTT. It translates to CSVITPYTGELFF.

The J gene is TRBJ2-3, the V gene TRBV15, with TRBD2 as a possible D gene (6 bases). The CDR3 has 15 residues. Trimming removed 2 bases at V and 0 bases at J, with 9 bases between. Per the germline V gene, CDR1 is LNHNV and CDR2 is YYDKDF (reference sequence). CDR3 DNA: TGTGCCACCAGCAGATATAGCGGTAGCACAGATACGCAGTATTTT. Amino acids: CATSRYSGSTDTQYF.

Concerning this clonotype itself: Mismatch with germline at one junction end may stem from a read error. The rearrangement links TRBV5-1 to TRBJ1-4; no reliable D call. This CDR3 is 13 amino acids long. CDR1 is SGHRS and CDR2 is YFSETQ in the germline V gene. The CDR3 nucleotides are TGTGCCAGCTCACTGGGTACAGCTGAAAAACTGTTTTTT. Translated, it gives CASSLGTAEKLFF.

The chain couples TRBV29-1 to TRBJ2-7; D not resolved. The last part of the DNA fits TRBJ2-4 better; the J call may be wrong. Germline values: CDR1 SQVTM, CDR2 ANQGSEA. This CDR3 comprises 15 residues. The CDR3 sequence: CSVEYLVKAKNIQYF. As DNA, the CDR3 is TGCAGCGTTGAGTATTTGGTGAAAGCCAAAAACATTCAGTACTTC.

The rearrangement uses TRBV7-9 and TRBJ2-7; a possible D gene is TRBD1 (6 bases). Germline CDR1 is SEHNR and CDR2 is FQNEAQ (reference sequence). The CDR3 contains 14 residues. The ends were cut back, 5 bases at V and 0 bases at J, with 11 bases in the middle. The CDR3 sequence is CASSPQGISYEQYF. The CDR3 DNA reads as TGTGCCAGCAGCCCGCAGGGGATCTCCTACGAGCAGTACTTC.

The genes are TRBV5-6 and TRBJ2-7; D not resolved. Trimming shortened V by 1 base and J by 6 bases, and 8 bases separated the two germline ends. The CDR3 contains 12 residues. Germline V gives CDR1 SGHDT, CDR2 YYEEEE. The CDR3 spells CASSLLESEQYF. The CDR3 nucleotides are TGTGCCAGCAGCTTGTTGGAATCCGAGCAGTACTTC.

This chain joins TRBV25-1 and TRBJ2-7; the match to TRBD1 covers 7 bases. V shed 4 bases and J 4 bases; nucleotides not matched to a gene: 4. Germline V lookup: CDR1 MGHDK, CDR2 SYGVNS. The CDR3 totals 13 residues. DNA of the CDR3: TGTGCCAGCAGTGGGGACAGACTTTACGAGCAGTACTTC. Translated: CASSGDRLYEQYF.

V gene TRBV5-5 combines with J gene TRBJ2-7; the D gene is possibly TRBD1 (6 bases). Between the trimmed V and J ends, which lost 0 bases and 1 base, there was a span of 20 bases. This CDR3 has 18 residues. Per the germline V gene, CDR1 is SGHKS and CDR2 is YYEKEE (reference sequence). CDR3 protein: CASSLGPGERTRSYEQYF. DNA for the CDR3: TGTGCCAGCAGCTTGGGTCCAGGGGAGAGGACTCGTTCCTACGAGCAGTACTTC.

This chain connects TRBV29-1 to TRBJ1-1; D is undetermined. The CDR3 loop spans 10 amino acids. Trimming took off 4 bases at V and 6 bases at J, with 6 bases between the two ends. Germline V lookup: CDR1 SQVTM, CDR2 ANQGSEA. The CDR3 protein is CSVVGPEAFF. DNA of the CDR3: TGCAGCGTTGTAGGGCCTGAAGCTTTCTTT.

The CDR3 reads CASSPSGTSGGVYNEQFF. The CDR3 DNA follows: TGTGCCAGCAGCCCGAGCGGGACTAGCGGGGGAGTATACAATGAGCAGTTCTTC. This chain joins TRBV3-1 and TRBJ2-1, with 14 bases aligning to TRBD2. The germline V gene has CDR1 LGHDT and CDR2 YNNKEL (reference sequence). Trimming took 4 bases from V and 4 from J; bases not matched to a gene: 9. The CDR3 covers 18 residues.

The chain combines TRBV18 with TRBJ2-5; 11 nucleotides agree with TRBD2. The DNA matches TRBJ2-7 better at its end, which makes the J call doubtful. Germline CDR1 reads KGHSH; CDR2 reads LQKENI. The CDR3 is 16 residues long. CDR3 bases: TGTGCCAGCTCACCCGAAGGGACTAGCGGATACTACGAGCAGTACTTC. Translating gives CASSPEGTSGYYEQYF.

This clonotype has only a few counts. The J gene is TRBJ2-2, the V gene TRBV7-2; the D gene is possibly TRBD2 (6 bases). CDR3 length: 19 amino acids. Trimming removed 2 bases at V and 7 bases at J, with 26 bases between. Germline V gene lookup returns CDR1 SGHTA and CDR2 FQGNSA. The CDR3 DNA reads as TGTGCCAGCAGCTTATCTTACACCCGACGGAGGGCCAATAACGGGGAGCTGTTTTTT. Translating it yields CASSLSYTRRRANNGELFF.

This clonotype was counted only a few times. The V gene is TRBV7-8, the J gene TRBJ2-4; D perhaps matches TRBD1 (6 bases). CDR1 and CDR2 from the germline V gene are SGHVS and FQNEAQ. The length of the CDR3 is 19 residues. Trimming left V 1 base short and J 3 bases short, with 22 bases between. CDR3 in DNA: TGTGCCAGCAGCTTAGAACGGCTAGGGACGAGCAGGGGCAAAAACATTCAGTACTTC. It specifies CASSLERLGTSRGKNIQYF.

This clonotype has a handful of counts. The chain employs TRBV5-1 and TRBJ1-2; D remains ambiguous. Germline CDR1 and CDR2: SGHRS and YFSETQ. Trimming pared 4 bases from V and 2 bases from J, leaving 15 bases between. This CDR3 is built from 15 residues. The DNA for the CDR3 is TGCGCCAGCAGCCCAGGACGGACCACGAACTATGGCTACACCTTC. This encodes CASSPGRTTNYGYTF. The full variable domain, rest sourced from reference TRBV5-1 and TRBJ1-2, is KAGVTQTPRYLIKTRGQQVTLSCSPISGHRSVSWYQQTPGQGLQFLFEYFSETQRNKGNFPGRFSGRQFSNSRSEMNVSTLELGDSALYLCASSPGRTTNYGYTFGSGTRLTVV.

This sequence joins TRBV20-1 and TRBJ2-7, with a weak D call TRBD2 (6 bases). CDR3 length: 14 amino acids. The V gene lost 5 bases and the J gene lost 0 bases, with 14 bases spanning the gap. Germline CDR1 and CDR2: DFQATT and SNEGSKA (reference sequence). The CDR3 nucleotides are TGCAGTGCTTACGACGGGGGATACTCCTACGAGCAGTACTTC. Amino acid sequence: CSAYDGGYSYEQYF.